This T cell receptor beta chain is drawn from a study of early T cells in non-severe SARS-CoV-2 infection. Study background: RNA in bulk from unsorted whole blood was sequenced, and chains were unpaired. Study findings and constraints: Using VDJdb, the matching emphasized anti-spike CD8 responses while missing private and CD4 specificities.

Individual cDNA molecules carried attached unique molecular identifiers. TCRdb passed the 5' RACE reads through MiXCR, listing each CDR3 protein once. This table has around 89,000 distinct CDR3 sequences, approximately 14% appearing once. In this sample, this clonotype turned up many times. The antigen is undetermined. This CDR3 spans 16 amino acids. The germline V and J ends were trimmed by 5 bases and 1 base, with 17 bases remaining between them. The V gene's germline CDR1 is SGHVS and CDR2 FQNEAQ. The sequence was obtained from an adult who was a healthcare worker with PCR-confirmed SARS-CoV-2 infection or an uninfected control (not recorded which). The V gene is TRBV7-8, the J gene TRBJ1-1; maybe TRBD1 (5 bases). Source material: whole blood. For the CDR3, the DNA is TGTGCCAGCAGCCTTCTGTTGGTGGGGCCGAACACTGAAGCTTTCTTT. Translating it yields CASSLLLVGPNTEAFF.